Detailed here is one T cell receptor beta chain. There are 15 residues in the CDR3. Trimming cost V 3 bases and J 4 bases, with 16 bases left between them. Germline V gene lookup returns CDR1 MDHEN and CDR2 SYDVKM. The data belong to a study of shared T cell receptors in the human thymus. Repertoires were generated with immunoSEQ multiplex PCR, while TCRdb's copy carries only in-frame clones and drops some. The data show fewer than 700,000 clones, around nine tenths seen once. The sample was also linked to a second study, of human thymus T cells. That source notes: Thymic tissue was derived from resections collected during corrective heart surgery. Related studies found that unrelated individuals share highly overlapping thymic repertoires.

The sequenced sample was thymocytes. This sequence joins TRBV28 and TRBJ2-7, with unresolved D. The sequence came from a boy younger than two with a congenital heart defect. CDR3 protein: CASSLGSPISYEQYF. In DNA form, the CDR3 reads TGTGCCAGCAGTTTGGGCAGCCCGATATCTTACGAGCAGTACTTC.